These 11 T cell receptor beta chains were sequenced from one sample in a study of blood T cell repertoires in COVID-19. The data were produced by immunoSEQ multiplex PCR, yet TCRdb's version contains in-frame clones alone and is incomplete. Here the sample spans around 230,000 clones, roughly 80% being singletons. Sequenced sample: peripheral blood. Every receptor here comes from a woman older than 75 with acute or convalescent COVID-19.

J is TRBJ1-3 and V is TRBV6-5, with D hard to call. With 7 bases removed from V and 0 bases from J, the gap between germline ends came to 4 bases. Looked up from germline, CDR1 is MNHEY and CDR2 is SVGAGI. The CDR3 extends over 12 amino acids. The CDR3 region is CASMYSGNTIYF. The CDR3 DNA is TGTGCCAGCATGTACTCTGGAAACACCATATATTTT.

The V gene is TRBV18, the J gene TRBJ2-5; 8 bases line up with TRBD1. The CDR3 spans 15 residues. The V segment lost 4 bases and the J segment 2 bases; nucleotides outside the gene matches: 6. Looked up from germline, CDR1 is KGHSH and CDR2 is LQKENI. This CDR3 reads CASSLGQGGQETQYF. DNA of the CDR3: TGTGCCAGCTCACTTGGACAGGGAGGTCAAGAGACCCAGTACTTC.

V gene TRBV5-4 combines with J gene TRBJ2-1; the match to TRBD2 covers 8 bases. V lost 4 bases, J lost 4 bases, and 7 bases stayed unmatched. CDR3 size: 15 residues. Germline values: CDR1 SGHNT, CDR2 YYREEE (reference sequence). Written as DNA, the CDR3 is TGTGCCAGCAGCGTGGAGAGCGGGAGTTACAATGAGCAGTTCTTC. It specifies CASSVESGSYNEQFF. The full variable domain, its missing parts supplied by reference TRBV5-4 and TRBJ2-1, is ETGVTQSPTHLIKTRGQQVTLRCSSQSGHNTVSWYQQALGQGPQFIFQYYREEENGRGNFPPRFSGLQFPNYSSELNVNALELDDSALYLCASSVESGSYNEQFFGPGTRLTVL.

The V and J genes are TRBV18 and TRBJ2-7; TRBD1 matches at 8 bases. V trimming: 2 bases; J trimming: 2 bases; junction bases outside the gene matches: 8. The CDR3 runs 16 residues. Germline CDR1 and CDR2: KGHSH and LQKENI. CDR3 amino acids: CASSPGSRTGTYEQYF. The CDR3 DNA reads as TGTGCCAGCTCACCAGGCTCTAGGACAGGGACCTACGAGCAGTACTTC.

The CDR3 DNA follows: TGTGCCAGCAGCTTAGGGGTCGGGGTATCGAACACTGAAGCTTTCTTT. Translating gives CASSLGVGVSNTEAFF. The J gene is TRBJ1-1, the V gene TRBV7-2; D not resolved. Trimming removed 1 base at V and 1 base at J, with 13 bases between. Germline V gene sequence: CDR1 SGHTA, CDR2 FQGNSA. The CDR3 loop spans 16 amino acids.

The CDR3 nucleotides are TGTGCCAGCAGCTTGGATCGGGGGGCGTTGGAAGAGACCCAGTACTTC. It specifies CASSLDRGALEETQYF. The chain combines TRBV5-6 with TRBJ2-5; a possible D gene is TRBD2 (7 bases). Germline-derived CDR1 and CDR2 are SGHDT and YYEEEE. The CDR3 covers 16 residues. Trimming pared 0 bases from V and 3 bases from J, leaving 15 bases between.

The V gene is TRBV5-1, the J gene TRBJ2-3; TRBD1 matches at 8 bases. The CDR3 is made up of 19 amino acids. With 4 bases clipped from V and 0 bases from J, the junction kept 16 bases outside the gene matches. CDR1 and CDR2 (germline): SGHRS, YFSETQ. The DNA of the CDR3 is TGCGCCAGCAGCGGAAACGACCTGACAGGGGCGTTAAGCACAGATACGCAGTATTTT. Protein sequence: CASSGNDLTGALSTDTQYF. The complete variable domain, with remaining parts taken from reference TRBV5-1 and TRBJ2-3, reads KAGVTQTPRYLIKTRGQQVTLSCSPISGHRSVSWYQQTPGQGLQFLFEYFSETQRNKGNFPGRFSGRQFSNSRSEMNVSTLELGDSALYLCASSGNDLTGALSTDTQYFGPGTRLTVL.

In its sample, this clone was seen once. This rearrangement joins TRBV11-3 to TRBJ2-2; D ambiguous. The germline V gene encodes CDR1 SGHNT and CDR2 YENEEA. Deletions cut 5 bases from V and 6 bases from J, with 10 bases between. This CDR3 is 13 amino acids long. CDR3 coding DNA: TGTGCCAGCAGCCCCCGTGGCCCCGGGGAGCTGTTTTTT. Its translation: CASSPRGPGELFF.

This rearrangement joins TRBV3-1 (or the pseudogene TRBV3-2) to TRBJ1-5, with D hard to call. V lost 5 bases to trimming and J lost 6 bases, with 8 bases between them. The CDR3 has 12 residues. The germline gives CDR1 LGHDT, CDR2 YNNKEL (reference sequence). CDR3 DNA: TGTGCCAGCAGCGCCGCAGGTCAGCCCCAGCATTTT. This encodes CASSAAGQPQHF.

The CDR3 DNA follows: TGTGCCAGCAGTTCGTTCGCAGATACGCAGTATTTT. It specifies CASSSFADTQYF. V usage is TRBV7-2 and J usage is TRBJ2-3; D is unclear. Germline CDR1 is SGHTA and CDR2 is FQGNSA. Trimming pared 6 bases from V and 4 bases from J, leaving 8 bases between. The CDR3 loop spans 12 amino acids.

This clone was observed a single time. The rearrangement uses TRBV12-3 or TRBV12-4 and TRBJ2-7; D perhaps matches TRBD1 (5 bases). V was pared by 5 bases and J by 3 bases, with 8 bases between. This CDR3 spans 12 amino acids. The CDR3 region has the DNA TGTGCCAGCAGTGACCAGGGCTACGAGCAGTACTTC. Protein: CASSDQGYEQYF.